This passage covers 6 T cell receptor beta chains from one sample sequenced in a study of T cell responses to AZD1222 COVID-19 vaccine. Sequenced by immunoSEQ multiplex PCR; TCRdb stores in-frame clones only, minus some. The sample carries around 160,000 clones, more than 85% recorded once. Material: peripheral blood, obtained on day 0 of AZD1222 vaccination. The receptors stem from an adult in good health.

This clone was detected only a few times. The V call is TRBV19, the J call TRBJ1-2, with 8 bases aligning to TRBD1. Germline assignment: CDR1 LNHDA and CDR2 SQIVND (reference sequence). The CDR3 is 14 amino acids. J lost 4 bases, V lost 6 bases, and 7 bases had no gene match. The CDR3 spells CASRLQGGSYGYTF. Written as DNA, the CDR3 is TGTGCCAGTAGATTACAGGGGGGAAGCTATGGCTACACCTTC. The whole variable domain, filled in from reference TRBV19 and TRBJ1-2, reads DGGITQSPKYLFRKEGQNVTLSCEQNLNHDAMYWYRQDPGQGLRLIYYSQIVNDFQKGDIAEGYSVSREKKESFPLTVTSAQKNPTAFYLCASRLQGGSYGYTFGSGTRLTVV.

This sequence joins TRBV24-1 and TRBJ1-3; 7 bases match TRBD1. Germline V gives CDR1 KGHDR, CDR2 SFDVKD. V shed 0 bases, J shed 0 bases, and the junction held 13 bases outside the gene matches. The CDR3 consists of 20 residues. CDR3 nucleotides: TGTGCCACCAGTGATTTGCATGAGGACAGGTGCCCCTTCTCTGGAAACACCATATATTTT. It yields the protein CATSDLHEDRCPFSGNTIYF.

Only a few counts were recorded for this clone. CDR3 bases: TGTGCCAGCAGTTACTCGGCAGGGACATGGAATGAGCAGTTCTTC. Encoded protein: CASSYSAGTWNEQFF. This chain joins TRBV6-5 and TRBJ2-1, with a possible D match to TRBD1 (6 bases). Trimming shortened V by 0 bases and J by 7 bases, and 13 bases separated the two germline ends. CDR3 size: 15 residues. In germline, CDR1 is MNHEY, CDR2 SVGAGI.

The J gene is TRBJ2-7, the V gene TRBV6-1; TRBD1 is a possible D gene (6 bases). There are 15 residues in the CDR3. Germline loops: CDR1 MNHNS, CDR2 SASEGT. The V and J ends lost 1 base and 4 bases respectively, with 14 bases between them. Written as DNA, the CDR3 is TGTGCCAGCAGTGAAGGACAGGTCGGTCGGTACGAGCAGTACTTC. It translates to CASSEGQVGRYEQYF.

By proportion, this clone is medium-sized. J is TRBJ2-1 and V is TRBV24-1, with 9 nucleotides matching TRBD1. The CDR3 sequence is 16 residues long. Germline trimming cut 4 bases from V and 7 bases from J; bases unmatched to any gene: 10. The germline V gene encodes CDR1 KGHDR and CDR2 SFDVKD. CDR3 in amino acids: CATSDPRTGDVNEQFF. CDR3 nucleotide sequence: TGTGCCACCAGTGACCCAAGGACAGGGGATGTGAATGAGCAGTTCTTC.

The genes are TRBV4-2 and TRBJ2-3; D not certain. CDR3 length: 11 residues. Germline assignment: CDR1 LGHNA and CDR2 YNFKEQ. The V end was cut by 8 bases, the J end by 0 bases, with 3 bases between. CDR3 sequence: CASASTDTQYF. The CDR3 bases are TGTGCCAGCGCAAGCACAGATACGCAGTATTTT.